This entry concerns a single T cell receptor (beta chain). Antigen unknown. Germline CDR1 reads SGHNT; CDR2 reads YYREEE (reference sequence). The CDR3 has 15 residues. Trimming took 2 bases from V and 0 from J, leaving 9 bases between them. Some clones are missing from TCRdb's copy, which holds only in-frame ones; the method was immunoSEQ multiplex PCR. The sample records 2.5 million or so clones, around nine tenths being singletons. The sample comes from a study of shared clonotypes between healthy human individuals. Study in general: Donors were a couple of women and a few men aged 18 to 49.

Points from the study as a whole: Expectations were that clonotype sharing among donors would be affected by sequencing depth. Though the depth was large, rarefaction showed that sorted-subset sequencing was incomplete.

The sequenced sample consisted of naive CD4+ T cells sorted from blood. Subset meaning: CD45RA+ positively selected. The receptor was derived from a man between 18 and 29 years old in good health. V and J are TRBV5-4 and TRBJ2-1; unclear D gene. CDR3 in DNA: TGTGCCAGCAGCTTCGAGGAGAGCTCCTACAATGAGCAGTTCTTC. This sequence encodes CASSFEESSYNEQFF.